These 14 T cell receptor beta chains share one sample of origin, sequenced in a study of blood T cell repertoires in COVID-19 (dated by TCRdb to the early 2020s). Library preparation was by the immunoSEQ multiplex PCR assay. TCRdb mirrors the immuneACCESS table, restricted to in-frame sequences. Some clones are absent from its copies; in checked studies, under half trace to an unresolved V gene, and the reason for the others is unknown. Counted in this sample were fewer than 10,000 clones; 84% of them appeared once. Together, the top ten hold 32% of the sample. Sequencing input: peripheral blood. All receptors come from a human donor in a cohort sampled during active COVID-19.

The V and J genes are TRBV11-2 and TRBJ2-5; 10 bases agree with TRBD1. Losses at the gene ends were 1 base for V and 4 bases for J; bases not matched to a gene: 3. The germline V gene encodes CDR1 SGHAT and CDR2 FQNNGV. The CDR3 runs to 15 residues. In nucleotides, the CDR3 is TGTGCCAGCAGCTTAGGACAGGGGGCGGGAGAGACCCAGTACTTC. It specifies CASSLGQGAGETQYF.

J is TRBJ1-2 and V is TRBV6-5; TRBD1 matches at 10 bases. This CDR3 has 12 residues. The V segment lost 4 bases and the J segment 8 bases; nucleotides outside the gene matches: 1. Germline loops: CDR1 MNHEY, CDR2 SVGAGI. As DNA, the CDR3 is TGTGCCAGCAGTTGGGACAGGGGAGGCTACACCTTC. Residues: CASSWDRGGYTF.

This chain links TRBV19 with TRBJ1-5, with D possibly being TRBD1 (6 bases). Germline loops: CDR1 LNHDA, CDR2 SQIVND (reference sequence). The ends were cut back, 5 bases at V and 1 base at J, with 12 bases in the middle. The CDR3 sequence is 15 residues long. The CDR3 sequence is CASSPGQWSNQPQHF. The CDR3 coding sequence is TGTGCCAGTAGTCCCGGACAGTGGAGCAATCAGCCCCAGCATTTT. The variable domain in full, with the rest retrieved from reference TRBV19 and TRBJ1-5, is DGGITQSPKYLFRKEGQNVTLSCEQNLNHDAMYWYRQDPGQGLRLIYYSQIVNDFQKGDIAEGYSVSREKKESFPLTVTSAQKNPTAFYLCASSPGQWSNQPQHFGDGTRLSIL.

The rearrangement joins TRBV4-3 to TRBJ2-1; D is ambiguous. The V end was cut by 0 bases, the J end by 0 bases, with 6 bases between. The CDR3 totals 15 residues. Germline V gene sequence: CDR1 LGHNA, CDR2 YSLEER. Here the CDR3 DNA reads TGCGCCAGCAGCCAAGATGCGAGCTCCTACAATGAGCAGTTCTTC. Protein product: CASSQDASSYNEQFF.

The chain uses TRBV7-3 and TRBJ2-1, with 8 positions matching TRBD1. The CDR3 extends over 13 amino acids. Unmatched junction bases numbered 7, after V lost 5 bases and J lost 10 bases. Germline values: CDR1 SGHTA, CDR2 FQGTGA. The DNA for the CDR3 is TGTGCCAGCAGCAGACAGGGGAGTTGGGAGCAGTTCTTC. As protein: CASSRQGSWEQFF.

Only a few counts were recorded for this clone. V and J are TRBV10-2 and TRBJ1-2, with D possibly TRBD1 on 5 matching bases. This CDR3 is 12 amino acids long. CDR1 and CDR2 (germline): WSHSY, SAAADI. Trimming removed 6 bases from V and 9 bases from J, with 14 bases in between. CDR3 sequence: CASRDQGFSYTF. The CDR3 DNA follows: TGCGCCAGCAGGGACCAGGGTTTCAGCTACACCTTC.

The V gene is TRBV10-3, the J gene TRBJ1-2, with D maybe TRBD1 (6 bases). CDR3 length equals 14 residues. CDR1 and CDR2 from the germline V gene are ENHRY and SYGVKD. V lost 2 bases to trimming and J lost 7 bases, with 14 bases between them. In DNA form, the CDR3 reads TGTGCCATCAGTGAGGCCGGGACAACGGGTGGCTACACCTTC. It yields the protein CAISEAGTTGGYTF.

The chain uses TRBV19 and TRBJ2-1; a weak D match, TRBD1 (5 bases). The CDR3 is 13 amino acids. Looked up from germline, CDR1 is LNHDA and CDR2 is SQIVND (reference sequence). The germline V and J ends were trimmed by 7 bases and 4 bases, with 11 bases remaining between them. DNA for the CDR3: TGTGCCAGTAACAGGCAGGGATACAATGAGCAGTTCTTC. This encodes CASNRQGYNEQFF.

The chain has TRBV7-2 and TRBJ2-1, with D possibly TRBD2 on 6 matching bases. This CDR3 comprises 13 residues. The ends were cut back, 4 bases at V and 12 bases at J, with 16 bases in the middle. Per the germline V gene, CDR1 is SGHTA and CDR2 is FQGNSA. The CDR3 DNA is TGTGCCAGCAGCTCCTACCGTCCGGGGGTGCAGTTCTTC. Translated, it gives CASSSYRPGVQFF.

This rearrangement joins TRBV5-1 to TRBJ1-1, with D maybe TRBD1 (5 bases). The CDR3 is made up of 14 amino acids. Per germline, CDR1 SGHRS and CDR2 YFSETQ. Trimming left V 3 bases short and J 4 bases short, with 13 bases between. The CDR3 is CASSSGDGITEAFF. In nucleotides, the CDR3 is TGCGCCAGCAGCTCGGGGGACGGAATCACTGAAGCTTTCTTT.

V is TRBV6-5 and J is TRBJ1-4; D not resolved. This CDR3 is built from 14 residues. Deletions cut 0 bases from V and 15 bases from J, with 17 bases between. Germline loops: CDR1 MNHEY, CDR2 SVGAGI. The CDR3 DNA is TGTGCCAGCAGTTACTCGTTTAACGGGAAAACGGTGTTTTTT. Protein product: CASSYSFNGKTVFF.

The chain has TRBV12-3 or TRBV12-4 and TRBJ2-7; 7 nucleotides agree with TRBD1. J lost 4 bases, V lost 6 bases, and 6 bases had no gene match. The CDR3 is 13 residues long. The CDR3: CASSPGTAYEQYF. CDR3 sequence (DNA): TGTGCCAGCAGCCCCGGGACAGCATACGAGCAGTACTTC.

In its sample, this clone ranks as large. The chain has TRBV4-3 and TRBJ2-1, with 8 bases lining up with TRBD2. Per germline, CDR1 LGHNA and CDR2 YSLEER. This CDR3 is built from 18 residues. The V segment lost 0 bases and the J segment 0 bases; nucleotides outside the gene matches: 7. The CDR3 sequence is CASSQETGGESSYNEQFF. CDR3 DNA: TGCGCCAGCAGCCAAGAAACGGGGGGGGAGAGCTCCTACAATGAGCAGTTCTTC.

This clone is a singleton in its sample. This chain joins TRBV6-2 or TRBV6-3 and TRBJ2-3, with 10 bases fitting TRBD2. With V trimmed by 0 bases and J by 0 bases, 6 bases remained unmatched. The CDR3 is 18 residues long. The germline V gene encodes CDR1 MNHEY and CDR2 SVGEGT. The CDR3 bases are TGTGCCAGCAGTTACTCAGCGGGGGGGCCCTCTAGCACAGATACGCAGTATTTT. It codes for CASSYSAGGPSSTDTQYF.